A single sample gave rise to the 18 T cell receptor beta chains below, sequenced in a study of Ad26.COV2.S vaccination and SARS-CoV-2 variants. Indicated treatment: roughly 20 received Ad26.COV2.S at low or high dose, single or two shots; roughly five received placebo; per-sample allocation not given. Sampling occurred on day 63 after the first vaccine or placebo injection. The protocol was immunoSEQ multiplex PCR, while the TCRdb copy is restricted to in-frame clones and leaves out a portion. This sample carries about 350,000 clones, about 88% of them seen once, and the ten largest clones take roughly 3.1%. Sequenced material: peripheral blood, taken in a trial of Ad26.COV2.S vaccine versus placebo. These receptors were collected from a person between 18 and 59 years old who received the Ad26.COV2.S COVID-19 vaccine or a placebo.

V usage is TRBV5-1 and J usage is TRBJ2-2; 14 nucleotides line up with TRBD2. Germline-derived CDR1 and CDR2 are SGHRS and YFSETQ. The CDR3 loop spans 17 amino acids. The V and J ends lost 4 bases and 4 bases, in that order; junction bases with no gene match: 6. The CDR3 DNA follows: TGCGCCAGCAGCCCGGGACTAGCGGGAGCGGGCACCGGGGAGCTGTTTTTT. Translating gives CASSPGLAGAGTGELFF.

This chain uses TRBV6-5 with TRBJ2-7; D may be TRBD2 (7 bases). The germline V and J ends were trimmed by 5 bases and 1 base, with 15 bases remaining between them. Germline CDR1 and CDR2: MNHEY and SVGAGI. The CDR3 is made up of 15 amino acids. CDR3 amino acids: CASSLEGGGSYEQYF. Written as DNA, the CDR3 is TGTGCCAGCAGTCTTGAAGGGGGGGGATCCTACGAGCAGTACTTC.

This clone came up once. The chain combines TRBV9 with TRBJ2-2, with D possibly being TRBD1 (6 bases). The CDR3 extends over 17 amino acids. The germline V gene has CDR1 SGDLS and CDR2 YYNGEE. V lost 4 bases and J lost 0, with 16 bases in between. The CDR3 sequence: CASSTRTDEPNTGELFF. CDR3 sequence (DNA): TGTGCCAGCAGCACCCGGACAGACGAACCGAACACCGGGGAGCTGTTTTTT.

Only a few counts were recorded for this clone. This chain links TRBV12-3 or TRBV12-4 with TRBJ1-3; D unresolved. CDR3 length equals 12 residues. V was shortened by 6 bases and J by 5 bases, with 8 bases between the two germline ends. In nucleotides, the CDR3 is TGTGCCAGCAGCCTTCTAAGAAACACCATATATTTT. Encoded protein: CASSLLRNTIYF.

This clone was counted a single time. This chain links TRBV11-2 with TRBJ1-6, with D possibly matching TRBD1 (6 bases). V was pared by 5 bases and J by 5 bases, with 16 bases between. Looked up from germline, CDR1 is SGHAT and CDR2 is FQNNGV. The CDR3 runs 16 residues. The CDR3 DNA is TGTGCCAGCAGCCCAGAAGACAGGCGCCATAATTCACCCCTCCACTTT. This gives the protein CASSPEDRRHNSPLHF.

The chain combines TRBV4-1 with TRBJ2-5; unclear D gene. The V end was cut by 4 bases, the J end by 7 bases, with 13 bases between. This CDR3 has 13 residues. Germline values: CDR1 MGHRA, CDR2 YSYEKL. CDR3 amino acids: CASSLGPIGTQYF. DNA for the CDR3: TGCGCCAGCAGCCTGGGCCCAATCGGGACCCAGTACTTC.

This clone was seen a handful of times. This rearrangement joins TRBV2 to TRBJ2-2; 9 bases line up with TRBD2. Germline values: CDR1 SNHLY, CDR2 FYNNEI. The CDR3 has 15 amino acids. V lost 5 bases to trimming and J lost 4 bases; unmatched junction nucleotides: 5. CDR3 in amino acids: CASSLLAGLTGELFF. CDR3 in DNA: TGTGCCAGCAGTTTACTAGCGGGCCTCACCGGGGAGCTGTTTTTT.

The chain carries TRBV5-6 and TRBJ2-7; possible D gene TRBD2, 6 bases. The V end was cut by 1 base, the J end by 3 bases, with 11 bases between. Germline CDR1 SGHDT, CDR2 YYEEEE. CDR3 length: 14 amino acids. The CDR3 nucleotides read TGTGCCAGCAGCTTGTATAGGGAGGTCTACGAGCAGTACTTC. Its protein product is CASSLYREVYEQYF. The full variable domain, completed using reference TRBV5-6 and TRBJ2-7, is DAGVTQSPTHLIKTRGQQVTLRCSPKSGHDTVSWYQQALGQGPQFIFQYYEEEERQRGNFPDRFSGHQFPNYSSELNVNALLLGDSALYLCASSLYREVYEQYFGPGTRLTVT.

This clone has a single count. The rearrangement uses TRBV28 and TRBJ2-3; D tentatively reads TRBD1 or TRBD2 (5 bases each). V was pared by 4 bases and J by 0 bases, with 5 bases between. CDR3 length equals 13 residues. Germline V gene data show CDR1 as MDHEN and CDR2 as SYDVKM. CDR3: CASSWDSTDTQYF. The CDR3 DNA follows: TGTGCCAGCAGTTGGGACAGCACAGATACGCAGTATTTT.

This clone occurred once. This rearrangement joins TRBV6-2 or TRBV6-3 to TRBJ2-1, with D unresolved. Trimming pared 6 bases from V and 9 bases from J, leaving 12 bases between. The CDR3 covers 12 residues. The germline V gene encodes CDR1 MNHEY and CDR2 SVGEGT. The CDR3 nucleotides are TGTGCCAGCAGCCGACCCCCGGGTGAGCAGTTCTTC. This encodes CASSRPPGEQFF.

This sequence joins TRBV4-3 and TRBJ2-3; TRBD2 matches 11 bases. The V gene end was trimmed by 0 bases and the J gene end by 2 bases; junction bases not matched to a gene: 13. CDR3 size: 20 residues. Germline V gene data show CDR1 as LGHNA and CDR2 as YSLEER. The CDR3 nucleotides are TGCGCCAGCAGCCAAGATAGGGGGCATCTAGCGGGAGGCCTCACAGATACGCAGTATTTT. Its protein product is CASSQDRGHLAGGLTDTQYF.

This chain uses TRBV6-5 with TRBJ2-5; D is unclear. The CDR3 length is 16 residues. The V end lost 2 bases, the J end lost 0 bases, and 13 bases lay between the germline ends. The germline CDR1 and CDR2 sequences are MNHEY and SVGAGI. The CDR3 spells CASSYSSLWNQETQYF. CDR3 in DNA: TGTGCCAGCAGTTACAGTTCACTGTGGAACCAAGAGACCCAGTACTTC.

This clone occurred once. The chain carries TRBV7-9 and TRBJ1-1; D not resolved. Trimming removed 4 bases from V and 4 bases from J, with 13 bases in between. CDR3 length: 14 residues. Germline V lookup: CDR1 SEHNR, CDR2 FQNEAQ (reference sequence). DNA for the CDR3: TGTGCCAGCAGCTCCCTTTGGAAGACCACTGAAGCTTTCTTT. Its translation: CASSSLWKTTEAFF.

The J gene is TRBJ2-2, the V gene TRBV28, with D possibly being TRBD1 or TRBD2 (5 bases each). This CDR3 region has 16 residues. The V and J ends lost 0 bases and 3 bases respectively, with 11 bases between them. Germline CDR1 is MDHEN and CDR2 is SYDVKM. CDR3: CASSLWGQGDTGELFF. CDR3 nucleotides: TGTGCCAGCAGTTTATGGGGTCAGGGAGACACCGGGGAGCTGTTTTTT.

Here the CDR3 DNA reads TGTGCCAGTAGTCCGGCAGAACTTTCGTACACCTTC. Protein: CASSPAELSYTF. The rearrangement links TRBV19 to TRBJ1-2, with unresolved D. This CDR3 spans 12 amino acids. V lost 5 bases and J lost 11, with 15 bases in between. Germline V gene data show CDR1 as LNHDA and CDR2 as SQIVND (reference sequence).

The rearrangement joins TRBV3-1 (or the pseudogene TRBV3-2) to TRBJ2-7; no clear D. The V gene lost 3 bases and the J gene lost 0 bases, with 6 bases spanning the gap. Looked up from germline, CDR1 is LGHDT and CDR2 is YNNKEL (reference sequence). The CDR3 runs to 13 residues. The CDR3: CASSQATSYEQYF. For the CDR3, the DNA is TGTGCCAGCAGCCAGGCCACCTCCTACGAGCAGTACTTC.

The chain combines TRBV7-2 with TRBJ2-5; D is possibly TRBD2 (5 bases). The CDR3 loop spans 14 amino acids. The V and J ends lost 2 bases and 0 bases respectively, with 7 bases between them. CDR1 is SGHTA, CDR2 FQGNSA, per germline. This chain's CDR3 is CASSLSTNQETQYF. CDR3 in DNA: TGTGCCAGCAGCTTATCGACTAACCAAGAGACCCAGTACTTC.

The chain uses TRBV27 and TRBJ2-7; 9 bases fit TRBD2. The CDR3 loop spans 17 amino acids. Germline V gene lookup returns CDR1 MNHEY and CDR2 SMNVEV (reference sequence). The ends lost 6 bases at V and 0 bases at J; junction bases unmatched: 12. The DNA for the CDR3 is TGTGCCAGCAGCACGATAGCGGGGGTGAGGGGCTCCTACGAGCAGTACTTC. Encoded protein: CASSTIAGVRGSYEQYF.